The clone carrying this TCR beta chain appeared a few times. MiXCR was run by TCRdb on the 5' RACE reads, yielding one entry per CDR3 protein. The table lists under 80,000 distinct CDR3 sequences, 3.9% of them singletons. Germline CDR1 reads LNHNV; CDR2 reads YYDKDF (reference sequence). The J segment lost 6 bases and the V segment lost 0 bases, leaving 8 bases of the junction unmatched. CDR3 length: 15 amino acids. The data are from a study of neurological immune-mediated disorders. This clonotype originated in a man younger than 40 with multiple sclerosis. Specimen: PBMCs. The chain uses TRBV15 and TRBJ2-7; 7 nucleotides agree with TRBD2. The CDR3 is CATSRDYGRGVEQYF. CDR3 sequence (DNA): TGTGCCACCAGCAGAGATTATGGTCGGGGGGTCGAGCAGTACTTC.